The rows below give T cell receptor beta chains drawn from one sample of a study of T cell responses to AZD1222 COVID-19 vaccine. Clones were sequenced by immunoSEQ multiplex PCR, and TCRdb holds only the in-frame ones, with some missing. The table shows some 99,000 clones, with about 90% occurring only once. The specimen comprised peripheral blood, sampled on day 0 of AZD1222 vaccination. The receptors stem from an adult in good health. Each CDR3 is given with its conserved first and last residue. The order of the fields is V gene, CDR3 length, J gene, clone size, D gene, CDR3 protein, CDR3 DNA. A D gene is named only where the DNA matches it firmly. Clone size, where shown, is once, few, many, or a class for clones that have expanded.

TRBV18	14	TRBJ2-7	-	-	CASSPRDTSYEQYF	TGTGCCAGCTCACCACGGGACACCTCCTACGAGCAGTACTTC
TRBV30	12	TRBJ2-1	-	-	CAWSVSALGTFF	TGTGCCTGGAGTGTATCGGCCTTGGGAACATTCTTC
TRBV2	14	TRBJ1-3	-	-	CASSVGLSGNTIYF	TGTGCCAGCAGTGTTGGACTTTCGGGAAACACCATATATTTT
TRBV25-1	13	TRBJ2-7	few	-	CASRSQLDYEQYF	TGTGCCAGCAGGTCTCAACTGGACTACGAGCAGTACTTC
TRBV7-9	14	TRBJ2-3	once	TRBD2	CASSLGLAADTQYF	TGTGCCAGCAGCTTGGGACTAGCAGCAGATACGCAGTATTTT
TRBV30	12	TRBJ2-7	-	TRBD1	CAWSGTGWEQYF	TGTGCCTGGAGCGGGACAGGGTGGGAGCAGTACTTC
TRBV12-3/TRBV12-4	13	TRBJ2-7	-	TRBD1	CASSADRGYEQYF	TGTGCCAGCAGTGCGGACAGGGGATACGAGCAGTACTTC
TRBV7-2	15	TRBJ2-7	-	-	CASSRDGTGGYEQYF	TGTGCCAGCAGTAGAGACGGGACGGGTGGGTACGAGCAGTACTTC
TRBV12-2	18	TRBJ1-1	-	-	CASRLGCGRYPLNTEAFF	TGTGCAAGTCGCTTAGGTTGCGGCAGGTACCCCCTTAACACTGAAGCTTTCTTT
TRBV9	15	TRBJ2-7	-	TRBD2	CASSVGSGSLYEQYF	TGTGCCAGCAGCGTAGGTAGCGGGAGTCTCTACGAGCAGTACTTC
TRBV19	15	TRBJ1-1	-	-	CASSIRGTGNTEAFF	TGTGCCAGTAGTATTAGGGGGACGGGAAACACTGAAGCTTTCTTT
TRBV11-2	14	TRBJ2-7	-	-	CASSRPSGFYEQYF	TGTGCCAGCAGCCGACCTTCCGGGTTTTACGAGCAGTACTTC
TRBV5-6	15	TRBJ1-5	-	TRBD1	CASTSGTGANQPQHF	TGTGCCAGCACTTCCGGGACAGGGGCCAATCAGCCCCAGCATTTT
TRBV7-9	15	TRBJ1-5	-	-	CASSTGQTSNQPQHF	TGTGCCAGCAGCACTGGACAGACAAGCAATCAGCCCCAGCATTTT
TRBV3-1/TRBV3-2	13	TRBJ1-1	-	-	CASSQALNTEAFF	TGTGCCAGCAGCCAAGCACTAAACACTGAAGCTTTCTTT
TRBV9	16	TRBJ1-4	-	TRBD1	CASSVDYDRGNEKLFF	TGTGCCAGCAGCGTAGATTATGACAGGGGGAATGAAAAACTGTTTTTT
TRBV7-8	16	TRBJ1-1	-	-	CASSLGGWQMNTEAFF	TGTGCCAGCAGCTTAGGGGGGTGGCAGATGAACACTGAAGCTTTCTTT
TRBV7-2	16	TRBJ1-1	-	-	CASSVSRGSLVPEAFF	TGTGCCAGCAGCGTTTCTCGGGGATCTTTGGTACCTGAAGCTTTCTTT
TRBV11-2	14	TRBJ1-2	-	TRBD1	CASRPTDRGYGYTF	TGTGCCAGCAGGCCAACTGACAGGGGCTATGGCTACACCTTC
TRBV9	13	TRBJ1-2	-	-	CASSVTGNYGYTF	TGTGCCAGCAGCGTCACAGGGAACTATGGCTACACCTTC
TRBV5-1	14	TRBJ1-5	-	-	CASSPQGTYQPQHF	TGCGCCAGCAGCCCACAGGGTACCTACCAGCCCCAGCATTTT
TRBV9	17	TRBJ2-3	-	TRBD2	CASSVHFSGRVTDTQYF	TGTGCCAGCAGCGTCCACTTCAGCGGGAGGGTGACAGATACGCAGTATTTT
TRBV30	12	TRBJ1-4	-	-	CAWSVQDEKLFF	TGTGCCTGGAGTGTTCAGGATGAAAAACTGTTTTTT
TRBV3-1/TRBV3-2	15	TRBJ1-1	-	-	CASSQLDRRNTEAFF	TGTGCCAGCAGCCAACTCGACAGGCGGAACACTGAAGCTTTCTTT
TRBV20-1	15	TRBJ2-7	-	TRBD2	CSASMREGPGSEQYF	TGCAGTGCTAGTATGCGGGAGGGCCCTGGGAGCGAGCAGTACTTC
TRBV7-2	17	TRBJ2-2	-	TRBD1	CASSSLLGQGYTGELFF	TGTGCCAGCAGCTCCTTATTAGGACAGGGGTACACCGGGGAGCTGTTTTTT
TRBV19	18	TRBJ1-5	-	-	CASSPRADLPYSNQPQHF	TGTGCCAGTAGTCCACGGGCCGATTTACCGTATAGCAATCAGCCCCAGCATTTT
TRBV11-2	15	TRBJ2-2	-	-	CASSLGNSAFGELFF	TGTGCCAGCAGCTTAGGCAATTCTGCGTTCGGGGAGCTGTTTTTT
TRBV27	16	TRBJ1-6	-	-	CASSPGGGWGHSPLHF	TGTGCCAGCAGCCCTGGGGGGGGGTGGGGTCATTCACCCCTCCACTTT
TRBV18	14	TRBJ2-7	few	TRBD1	CASSPSRDSYEQYF	TGTGCCAGCTCACCGTCCCGGGACAGCTACGAGCAGTACTTC
TRBV5-1	14	TRBJ1-1	-	TRBD1	CASSFDRANTEAFF	TGCGCCAGCAGCTTCGACAGGGCGAACACTGAAGCTTTCTTT
TRBV14	14	TRBJ1-1	-	-	CASSSGRVLGEAFF	TGTGCCAGCAGCTCCGGGAGAGTCCTAGGGGAAGCTTTCTTT
TRBV15	13	TRBJ1-5	-	TRBD1	CATSPRGQQPQHF	TGTGCCACCAGCCCAAGGGGGCAACAGCCCCAGCATTTT
TRBV7-2	16	TRBJ2-1	once	TRBD2	CASPGTSGSSYNEQFF	TGTGCCAGTCCCGGGACTAGCGGGAGCTCCTACAATGAGCAGTTCTTC
TRBV4-1	17	TRBJ1-4	few	-	CASSPPPDRPTNEKLFF	TGCGCCAGCAGCCCACCCCCGGACAGACCAACTAATGAAAAACTGTTTTTT
TRBV5-8	13	TRBJ2-1	-	TRBD2	CASSLASLLAGLF	TGTGCCAGCAGCTTGGCCTCTCTACTAGCGGGACTCTTC
TRBV19	14	TRBJ2-5	once	-	CASSNQGLQETQYF	TGTGCCAGTAGTAACCAGGGTTTACAAGAGACCCAGTACTTC